This T cell receptor beta chain is from a study of blood T cells in healthy people across ages. Study findings and constraints: Long-lived donors carried more naive CD4+ cells and greater diversity than aged donors. The lack of PBMC sorting stopped any conclusive naive versus antigen-experienced comparison.

At least ten counts were recorded for this clonotype. Its antigen is as yet unknown. Together with a sample-barcoded 5' primer, a J-beta primer mix was included in a second PCR lasting roughly 6 to 12 cycles. TCRdb analysed the 5' RACE reads with MiXCR anew, one entry per CDR3 protein. This repertoire shows roughly 640,000 distinct CDR3 sequences, 25% to 35% found once; its top ten account for 15% to 17%. The CDR3 runs to 15 residues. V lost 5 bases, J lost 5 bases, and 15 bases lay in between. The germline CDR1 and CDR2 sequences are SGHTA and FQGTGA. Every donor contributed about 10 milliliters of peripheral blood by blood draw.

The sample was blood. This sequence was found in a woman at least 80 years old in good health. This chain links TRBV7-3 with TRBJ2-2; D may be TRBD2 (6 bases). DNA of the CDR3: TGTGCCAGCAGCCCTGCGGGGCCGCGGACCGGGGAGCTGTTTTTT. Translated, it gives CASSPAGPRTGELFF.